This T cell receptor beta chain was sequenced in a study of patients and donors after allogeneic stem cell transplantation. TCRdb processed the RT-PCR reads anew with MiXCR; each CDR3 protein has one entry. This sample has over 350,000 distinct CDR3 sequences, with 16% found just once. CDR1 is SGHTA, CDR2 FQGNSA, per germline. The CDR3 is 15 amino acids. The ends were cut back, 4 bases at V and 0 bases at J, with 10 bases in the middle. Sequences were obtained from blood, either unsorted or a sorted T cell fraction (not recorded which). This receptor was identified in a human donor who was either an allogeneic HSCT recipient or a stem cell or donor lymphocyte infusion donor (not recorded which). It is not recorded whose cells these are; they may come from a transplant donor. The chain employs TRBV7-2 and TRBJ2-1, with D unresolved. In DNA form, the CDR3 reads TGTGCCAGCAGCTATACATCCGACTCCTACAATGAGCAGTTCTTC. Protein sequence: CASSYTSDSYNEQFF.